This TCR beta chain was recovered during a study of blood T cell repertoires in COVID-19 (dated by TCRdb to between 2020 and 2021). Regarding the research as a whole: Samples covering the acute and convalescent phases of COVID-19 were provided by collaborators in the United States, Italy and Spain. The prospective study material was composed of cDNA or gDNA derived from T cells, B-cell-depleted T cells, or PBMCs. Deeply sampled blood TCRbeta repertoires from subjects exposed to, actively infected with, or recovered from COVID-19 were included in the dataset. The repertoires were released in a freely available public database intended as a resource for research on the immune response to SARS-CoV-2. Samples came from the ongoing ImmuneRACE study (first 160 participants) plus 1,254 subjects from 6 global collaborators. Sample metadata almost always included a de-identified subject ID, COVID-19 status, age in years and sex. HLA class I and class II types, where available, came from metadata supplied by the sample provider rather than from assay-based typing. The paper as a whole reports these results and caveats: The quantity of clinical and demographic metadata differed by source and by participant and was supplied without curation.

The V end loses 0 bases and the J end loses 11 bases, and a stretch of 8 bases separates them. The germline V gene sets CDR1 to SGDLS and CDR2 to YYNGEE. The CDR3 sequence holds 12 residues, the cysteine and phenylalanine included. The CDR3 DNA has 36 bases and is translated from base 1. Regarding this clone: What this receptor recognizes is not known. Base qualities are not provided; no much larger clone lies one nucleotide away.

TCRbeta CDR3 regions were amplified from genomic DNA by means of the immunoSEQ Assay, a bias-controlled multiplex PCR. The published analysis was carried out like this. Nucleated cell counts per sample were estimated from amplification of reference gene primers within the assay. To quantify the absolute abundance of each unique TCRbeta CDR3 rearrangement, sequence reads were collapsed and filtered. For each sample, productive Simpson clonality was calculated as the square root of Simpson's diversity index over productive rearrangements. The source is immuneACCESS, and TCRdb retained only in-frame sequences with V and J called. Part of the clones is not carried over; for the studies checked, unresolved V genes explain less than half of this, and the remainder is unexplained. V, J and clone size reflect that table, while D and trimming were determined from the DNA. In this sample the table shows around 150,000 clones, approximately 80% of which occur a single time. The ten largest clones add up to 8% to 13% of the sample.

Participants in the prospective study were aged roughly 18 to 89 years, lived in some 24 United States geographic areas, and enrolled through a virtual design. To assign participants to cohorts, the prospective study relied on clinical history that participants themselves reported in a screening survey and a study questionnaire. Recovered participants in ImmuneRACE Cohort 3 were defined by two consecutive negative NP/OP PCR tests, clearance by a healthcare professional, or resolution of symptoms. In the prospective study, mobile phlebotomists collected whole blood, serum and a nasopharyngeal or oropharyngeal swab from each participant. Additional blood draws and questionnaires over an approximately two-month period could optionally be provided by prospective study participants. Before DNA extraction, blood samples from the prospective study were shipped at room temperature or frozen.

The clonotype originates from a man in his forties or fifties who had recovered from COVID-19. Sample: PBMCs or T cells enriched from blood (not recorded which). The sequence is built from TRBV9 and TRBJ1-4, with a weak D call of TRBD1 (5 bases match). At the DNA level, the sequence is TGTGCCAGCAGCGTAGCTGGGGGGAAACTGTTTTTT. Protein translation: CASSVAGGKLFF. Full variable domain (CDR3 extended with the reference TRBV9 and TRBJ1-4 proteins): DSGVTQTPKHLITATGQRVTLRCSPRSGDLSVYWYQQSLDQGLQFLIQYYNGEERAKGNILERFSAQQFPDLHSELNLSSLELGDSALYFCASSVAGGKLFFGSGTQLSVL.